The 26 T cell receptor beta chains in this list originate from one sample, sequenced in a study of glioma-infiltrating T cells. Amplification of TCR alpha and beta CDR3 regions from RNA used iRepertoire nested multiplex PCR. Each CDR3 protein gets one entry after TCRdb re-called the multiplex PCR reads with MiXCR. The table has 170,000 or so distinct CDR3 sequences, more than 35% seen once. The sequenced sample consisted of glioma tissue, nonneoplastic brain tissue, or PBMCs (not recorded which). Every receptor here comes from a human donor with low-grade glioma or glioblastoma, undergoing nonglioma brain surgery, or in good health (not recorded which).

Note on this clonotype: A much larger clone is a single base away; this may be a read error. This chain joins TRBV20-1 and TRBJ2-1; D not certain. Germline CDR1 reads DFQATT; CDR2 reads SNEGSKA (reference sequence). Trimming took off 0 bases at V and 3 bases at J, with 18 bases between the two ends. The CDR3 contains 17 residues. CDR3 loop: CSARDEEARGSYNEQFF. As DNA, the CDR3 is TGCAGTGCTAGAGATGAAGAGGCTAGAGGAAGCTACAATGAGCAGTTCTTC.

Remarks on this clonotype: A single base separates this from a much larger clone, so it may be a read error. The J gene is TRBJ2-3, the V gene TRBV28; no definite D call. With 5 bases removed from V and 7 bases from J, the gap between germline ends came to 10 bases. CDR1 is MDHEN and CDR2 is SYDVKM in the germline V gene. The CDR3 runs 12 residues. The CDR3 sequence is CASSVMLHTQYF. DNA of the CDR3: TGTGCCAGCAGTGTAATGTTACATACGCAGTATTTT.

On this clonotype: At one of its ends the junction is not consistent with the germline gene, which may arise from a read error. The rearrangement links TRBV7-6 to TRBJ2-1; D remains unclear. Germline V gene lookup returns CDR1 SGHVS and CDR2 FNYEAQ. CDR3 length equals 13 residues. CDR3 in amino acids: CASTLSRLNEQFF. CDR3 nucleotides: TGTGCCAGCACCTTAAGCCGGCTCAATGAGCAGTTCTTC.

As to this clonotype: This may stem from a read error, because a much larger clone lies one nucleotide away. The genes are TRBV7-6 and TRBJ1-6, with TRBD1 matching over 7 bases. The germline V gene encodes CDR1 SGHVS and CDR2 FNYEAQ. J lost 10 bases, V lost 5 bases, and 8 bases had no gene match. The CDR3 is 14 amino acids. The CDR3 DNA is TGTGCCAGCAGCACATGGACAGGCGGATCACCCCTCCACTTT. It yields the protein CASSTWTGGSPLHF.

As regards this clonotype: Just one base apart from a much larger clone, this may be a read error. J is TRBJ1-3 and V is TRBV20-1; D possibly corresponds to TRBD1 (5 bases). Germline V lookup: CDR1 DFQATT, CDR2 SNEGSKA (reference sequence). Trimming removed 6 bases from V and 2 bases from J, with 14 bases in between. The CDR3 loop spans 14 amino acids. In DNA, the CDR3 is TGCAGTGCAACCGGGAAAGGGGCTGGAAACACCATATATTTT. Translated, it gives CSATGKGAGNTIYF.

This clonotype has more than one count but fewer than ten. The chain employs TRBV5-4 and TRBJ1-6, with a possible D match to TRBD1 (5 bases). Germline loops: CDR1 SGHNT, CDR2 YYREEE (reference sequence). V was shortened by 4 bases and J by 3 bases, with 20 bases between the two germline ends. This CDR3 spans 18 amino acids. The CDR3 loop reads CASSKGPGLRGYNSPLHF. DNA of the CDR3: TGTGCCAGCAGCAAGGGGCCGGGACTTCGAGGCTATAATTCACCCCTCCACTTT.

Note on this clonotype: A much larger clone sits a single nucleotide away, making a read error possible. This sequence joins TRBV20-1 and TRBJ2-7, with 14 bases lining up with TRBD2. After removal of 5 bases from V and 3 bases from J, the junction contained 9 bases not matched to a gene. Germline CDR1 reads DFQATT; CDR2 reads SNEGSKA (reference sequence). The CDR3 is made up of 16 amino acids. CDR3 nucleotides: TGCAGTGCTGGAAACCCAGGACTAGCGGGAGGCTACGAGCAGTACTTC. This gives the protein CSAGNPGLAGGYEQYF.

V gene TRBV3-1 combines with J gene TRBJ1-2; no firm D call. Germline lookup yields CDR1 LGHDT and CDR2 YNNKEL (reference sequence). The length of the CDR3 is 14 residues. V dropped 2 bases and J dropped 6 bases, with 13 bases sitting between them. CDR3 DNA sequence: TGTGCCAGCAGCCAAACGTCCGGGAGCAATGGCTACACCTTC. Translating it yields CASSQTSGSNGYTF.

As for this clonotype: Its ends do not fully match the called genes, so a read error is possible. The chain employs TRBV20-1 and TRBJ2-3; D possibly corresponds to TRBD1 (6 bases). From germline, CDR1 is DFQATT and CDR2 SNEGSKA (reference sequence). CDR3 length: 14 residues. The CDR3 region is CSASERGSTDTKYF. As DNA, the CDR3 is TGCAGTGCTAGCGAGAGGGGGAGCACAGATACGAAGTATTTT.

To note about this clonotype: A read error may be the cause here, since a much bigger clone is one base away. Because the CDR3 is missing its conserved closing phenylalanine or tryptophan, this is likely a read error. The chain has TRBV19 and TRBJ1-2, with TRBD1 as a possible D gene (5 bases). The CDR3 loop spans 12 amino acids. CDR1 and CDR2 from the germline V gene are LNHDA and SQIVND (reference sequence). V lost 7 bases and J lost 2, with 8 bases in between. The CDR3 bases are TGTGCCAGTACGCGACAGAACTATGGCTACACCTAC. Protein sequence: CASTRQNYGYTY.

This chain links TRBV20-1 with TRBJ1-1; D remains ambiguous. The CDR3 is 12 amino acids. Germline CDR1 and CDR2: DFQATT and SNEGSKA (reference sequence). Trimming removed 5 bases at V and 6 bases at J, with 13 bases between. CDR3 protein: CSAGLSGSEAFF. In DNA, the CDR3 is TGCAGTGCTGGATTGTCGGGCTCTGAAGCTTTCTTT.

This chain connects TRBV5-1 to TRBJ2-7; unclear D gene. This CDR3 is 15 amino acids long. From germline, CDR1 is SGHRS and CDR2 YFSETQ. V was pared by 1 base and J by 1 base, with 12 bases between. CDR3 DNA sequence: TGCGCCAGCAGCTTGTTCGGACCCCTATCCTACGAGCAGTACTTC. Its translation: CASSLFGPLSYEQYF.

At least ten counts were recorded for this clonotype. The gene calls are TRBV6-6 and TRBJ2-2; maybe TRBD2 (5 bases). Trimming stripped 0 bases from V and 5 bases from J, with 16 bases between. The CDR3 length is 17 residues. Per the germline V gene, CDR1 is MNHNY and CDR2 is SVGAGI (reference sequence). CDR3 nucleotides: TGTGCCAGCAGTTACTCGAATACGGGGATGGGGACCGGGGAGCTGTTTTTT. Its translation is CASSYSNTGMGTGELFF.

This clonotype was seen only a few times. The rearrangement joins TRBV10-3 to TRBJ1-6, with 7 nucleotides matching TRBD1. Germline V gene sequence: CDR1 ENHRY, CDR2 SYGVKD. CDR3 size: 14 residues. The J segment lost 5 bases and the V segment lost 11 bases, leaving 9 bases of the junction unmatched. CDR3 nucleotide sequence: TGTGCCTCCCGCAGGGGGGTTGATAATTCACCCCTCCACTTT. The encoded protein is CASRRGVDNSPLHF.

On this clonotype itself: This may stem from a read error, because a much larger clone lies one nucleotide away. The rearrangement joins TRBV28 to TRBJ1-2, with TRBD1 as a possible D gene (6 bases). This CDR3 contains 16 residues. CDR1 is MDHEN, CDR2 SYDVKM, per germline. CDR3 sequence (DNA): TGTGCCAGCAGTCTATGGACAGAATTCTCCAACTATGGCTACACCTTC. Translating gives CASSLWTEFSNYGYTF.

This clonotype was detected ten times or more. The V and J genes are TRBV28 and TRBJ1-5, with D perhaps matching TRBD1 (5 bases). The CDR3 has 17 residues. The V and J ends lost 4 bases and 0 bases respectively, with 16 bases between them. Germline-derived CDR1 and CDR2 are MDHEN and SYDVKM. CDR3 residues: CASSYGSGGYSNQPQHF. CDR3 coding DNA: TGTGCCAGCAGTTACGGGTCTGGGGGTTATAGCAATCAGCCCCAGCATTTT.

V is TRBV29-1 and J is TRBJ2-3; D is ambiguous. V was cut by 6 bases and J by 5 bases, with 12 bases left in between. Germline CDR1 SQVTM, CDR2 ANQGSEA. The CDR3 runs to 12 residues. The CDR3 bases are TGCAGCGTCCGGGTGGTTGGAGATACGCAGTATTTT. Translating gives CSVRVVGDTQYF.

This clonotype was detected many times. Here the CDR3 reads CASSSQVTVFF. CDR3 sequence (DNA): TGTGCCAGCAGTTCACAGGTTACGGTGTTTTTT. The V and J genes are TRBV28 and TRBJ1-4; a weak D match, TRBD1 (5 bases). The CDR3 has 11 amino acids. The germline V and J ends were trimmed by 4 bases and 15 bases, with 12 bases remaining between them. The germline gives CDR1 MDHEN, CDR2 SYDVKM.

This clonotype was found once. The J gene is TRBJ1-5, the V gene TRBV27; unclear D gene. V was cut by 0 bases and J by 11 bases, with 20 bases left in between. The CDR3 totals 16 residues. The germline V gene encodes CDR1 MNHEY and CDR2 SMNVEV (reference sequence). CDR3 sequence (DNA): TGTGCCAGCAGTTTATCGAGTAGTTATAGCAATAAGACCCAGCATTTT. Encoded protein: CASSLSSSYSNKTQHF.

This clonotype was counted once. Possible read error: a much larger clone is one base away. CDR3 sequence: CATGRELGHPQHF. CDR3 sequence (DNA): TGTGCCACAGGCAGGGAGCTGGGTCATCCCCAGCATTTT. The chain employs TRBV6-1 and TRBJ1-5, with D possibly matching TRBD1 (5 bases). V shed 10 bases and J shed 10 bases, with 20 bases lying between them. The CDR3 consists of 13 residues. Germline V CDR1 and CDR2: MNHNS, SASEGT.

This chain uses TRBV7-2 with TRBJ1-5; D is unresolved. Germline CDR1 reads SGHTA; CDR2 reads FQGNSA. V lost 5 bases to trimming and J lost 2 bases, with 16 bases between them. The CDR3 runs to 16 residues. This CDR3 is CASSPGREGGNQPQHF. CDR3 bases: TGTGCCAGCAGCCCCGGGAGGGAAGGAGGCAATCAGCCCCAGCATTTT.

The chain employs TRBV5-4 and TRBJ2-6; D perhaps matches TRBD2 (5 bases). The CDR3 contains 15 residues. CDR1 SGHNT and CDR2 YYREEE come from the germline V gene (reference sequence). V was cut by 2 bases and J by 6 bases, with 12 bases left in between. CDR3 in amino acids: CASSLWGAVANVLTF. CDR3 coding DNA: TGTGCCAGCAGCTTATGGGGAGCTGTGGCCAACGTCCTGACTTTC.

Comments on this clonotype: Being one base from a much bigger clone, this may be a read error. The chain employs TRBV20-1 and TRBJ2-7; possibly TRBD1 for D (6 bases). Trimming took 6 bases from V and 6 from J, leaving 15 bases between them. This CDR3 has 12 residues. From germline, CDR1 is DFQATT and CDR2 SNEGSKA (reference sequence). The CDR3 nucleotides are TGCAGTGCCCACGACACAGGGCGCGAGCAGTACTTC. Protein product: CSAHDTGREQYF.

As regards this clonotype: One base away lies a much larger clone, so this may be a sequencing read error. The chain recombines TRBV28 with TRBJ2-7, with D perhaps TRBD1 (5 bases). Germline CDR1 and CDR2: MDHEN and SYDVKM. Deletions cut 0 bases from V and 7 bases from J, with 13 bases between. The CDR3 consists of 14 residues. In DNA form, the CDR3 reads TGTGCCAGCAGTTTATGGTCAGGGTACAATGAGCAGTACTTC. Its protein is CASSLWSGYNEQYF.

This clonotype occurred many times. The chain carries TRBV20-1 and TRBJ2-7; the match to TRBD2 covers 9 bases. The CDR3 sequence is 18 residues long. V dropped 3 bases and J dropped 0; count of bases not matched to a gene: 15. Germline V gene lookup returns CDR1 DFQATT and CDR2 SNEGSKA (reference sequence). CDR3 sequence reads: CSASPRAKTSGLSYEQYF. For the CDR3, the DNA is TGCAGTGCTAGTCCCAGGGCCAAGACTAGCGGTCTCTCCTACGAGCAGTACTTC.

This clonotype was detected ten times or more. CDR3 loop: CSALEGLAVYNEQFF. CDR3 sequence (DNA): TGCAGTGCCCTAGAAGGACTAGCGGTTTACAATGAGCAGTTCTTC. The chain couples TRBV20-1 to TRBJ2-1; TRBD2 matches 10 bases. Germline V CDR1 and CDR2: DFQATT, SNEGSKA (reference sequence). The CDR3 extends over 15 amino acids. V lost 6 bases to trimming and J lost 4 bases; unmatched junction nucleotides: 9.